Below, one TCR beta chain is given with its context. The protocol was immunoSEQ multiplex PCR, while the TCRdb copy is restricted to in-frame clones and leaves out a portion. The table has about 120,000 clones, 80% to 90% seen once. This sample stems from a study of blood T cell repertoires in COVID-19. V gave up 3 bases and J gave up 3 bases; unmatched junction bases: 11. The germline V gene has CDR1 MNHEY and CDR2 SVGEGT. CDR3 length: 17 residues. The sequence was collected from a man aged 55 to 70 with COVID-19, enrolled during active disease. Input material: peripheral blood. The rearrangement joins TRBV6-2 or TRBV6-3 to TRBJ1-2; TRBD1 agrees at 9 bases. The CDR3, as DNA: TGTGCCAGCAGTTATGTCGTCTGGACAGGGGAAGACTATGGCTACACCTTC. It codes for CASSYVVWTGEDYGYTF.